The 8 T cell receptor beta chains presented below share a single source sample, sequenced in a study of T cell responses to AZD1222 COVID-19 vaccine. Measured with immunoSEQ multiplex PCR; TCRdb has only the in-frame clones, and not every one. The sample consists of under 150,000 clones, 88% of them appearing once. Sequences were derived from peripheral blood, sampled on day 0 of MenACWY control vaccination. The source of these receptors is an adult in good health.

CDR3 loop: CASSPQGSYNSPLHF. CDR3 sequence (DNA): TGTGCCAGCAGTCCGCAGGGTTCCTATAATTCACCCCTCCACTTT. The chain joins TRBV28 to TRBJ1-6; perhaps TRBD1 as D (5 bases). V lost 5 bases to trimming and J lost 1 base, with 9 bases between them. This CDR3 spans 15 amino acids. Germline V gene data show CDR1 as MDHEN and CDR2 as SYDVKM. Full variable domain (rest looked up from reference TRBV28 and TRBJ1-6): DVKVTQSSRYLVKRTGEKVFLECVQDMDHENMFWYRQDPGLGLRLIYFSYDVKMKEKGDIPEGYSVSREKKERFSLILESASTNQTSMYLCASSPQGSYNSPLHFGNGTRLTVT.

V is TRBV29-1 and J is TRBJ1-2, with a possible D match to TRBD1 (5 bases). CDR1 and CDR2 (germline): SQVTM, ANQGSEA. Trimming shortened V by 3 bases and J by 4 bases, and 24 bases separated the two germline ends. The CDR3 has 17 amino acids. The CDR3 is CSVEDPGDPSKGYGYTF. Here the CDR3 DNA reads TGCAGCGTTGAGGACCCGGGGGACCCTTCCAAGGGCTATGGCTACACCTTC.

In its sample, this clone was seen once. This chain links TRBV11-3 with TRBJ2-3; 7 nucleotides match TRBD2. The length of the CDR3 is 15 residues. Trimming at V came to 5 bases and at J to 1 base, leaving 6 bases not matched to a gene. CDR1 is SGHNT and CDR2 is YENEEA in the germline V gene. DNA of the CDR3: TGTGCCAGCAGCCTCCCTAGCGGAGGCACAGATACGCAGTATTTT. Residues: CASSLPSGGTDTQYF.

This chain uses TRBV11-2 with TRBJ1-2; D call uncertain. The CDR3 spans 13 residues. Germline V gene sequence: CDR1 SGHAT, CDR2 FQNNGV. Trimming removed 1 base at V and 6 bases at J, with 9 bases between. CDR3 nucleotides: TGTGCCAGCAGCTTAGGCGGGCAGGATGGCTACACCTTC. Translating it yields CASSLGGQDGYTF.

The rearrangement joins TRBV6-6 to TRBJ1-5; D perhaps matches TRBD1 (6 bases). Between the trimmed V and J ends, which lost 5 bases and 0 bases, there was a span of 20 bases. This CDR3 has 18 residues. Germline V lookup: CDR1 MNHNY, CDR2 SVGAGI (reference sequence). The CDR3: CASSPTFGQTYSNQPQHF. In DNA, the CDR3 is TGTGCCAGCAGTCCGACATTCGGACAGACGTATAGCAATCAGCCCCAGCATTTT.

This rearrangement joins TRBV28 to TRBJ1-1; 10 nucleotides align to TRBD1. The V and J ends lost 3 bases and 0 bases, in that order; junction bases with no gene match: 10. CDR1 and CDR2 from the germline V gene are MDHEN and SYDVKM. The CDR3 is made up of 18 amino acids. The CDR3 reads CASSLVGQGFRLNTEAFF. The CDR3 DNA follows: TGTGCCAGCAGTTTGGTGGGACAGGGGTTCCGGCTGAACACTGAAGCTTTCTTT.

The rearrangement links TRBV6-5 to TRBJ2-7; D unclear. The germline gives CDR1 MNHEY, CDR2 SVGAGI. There are 14 residues in the CDR3. Trimming stripped 2 bases from V and 3 bases from J, with 11 bases between. CDR3 DNA: TGTGCCAGCAGTTACGGGCAGGAGCTCTACGAGCAGTACTTC. Translated: CASSYGQELYEQYF.

The chain uses TRBV24-1 and TRBJ2-3, with 9 bases fitting TRBD1. The germline V gene has CDR1 KGHDR and CDR2 SFDVKD. CDR3 length: 15 amino acids. The junction had 2 bases not matched to a gene; V was cut back by 5 bases and J by 0 bases. The CDR3 DNA is TGTGCCACCAGTGCCACAGGGGGCAGCACAGATACGCAGTATTTT. Protein: CATSATGGSTDTQYF.